This passage covers 25 T cell receptor beta chains from one sample sequenced in a study of cytomegalovirus exposure and HLA in healthy donors. Sequencing used immunoSEQ multiplex PCR; TCRdb keeps in-frame clones, though not all of them. This table holds tens of thousands of clones, about 91% found once. The sequencing input was PBMCs. All receptors derive from a woman in her 30s in good health and CMV-seronegative.

In nucleotides, the CDR3 is TGTGCCAGCAGGGCTGGAGGGGCGGGGGAGACCCAGTACTTC. Its translation is CASRAGGAGETQYF. The rearrangement uses TRBV2 and TRBJ2-5; maybe TRBD2 (6 bases). The CDR3 runs 14 residues. The V and J ends lost 6 bases and 5 bases respectively, with 16 bases between them. Germline values: CDR1 SNHLY, CDR2 FYNNEI.

The chain has TRBV7-2 and TRBJ2-2, with D possibly matching TRBD1 (6 bases). V was trimmed by 8 bases and J by 1 base, leaving 8 bases between them. The CDR3 loop spans 13 amino acids. CDR1 is SGHTA and CDR2 is FQGNSA in the germline V gene. CDR3 region: CASLQGNTGELFF. The CDR3 bases are TGTGCCAGCCTACAGGGGAACACCGGGGAGCTGTTTTTT.

The chain is built from TRBV6-5 and TRBJ1-1; D gene ambiguous. CDR3 length: 13 amino acids. The V gene's germline CDR1 is MNHEY and CDR2 SVGAGI. The germline V and J ends were trimmed by 0 bases and 2 bases, with 4 bases remaining between them. DNA of the CDR3: TGTGCCAGCAGTTACTCCACAAACACTGAAGCTTTCTTT. It translates to CASSYSTNTEAFF.

This chain links TRBV7-2 with TRBJ2-1; 10 nucleotides agree with TRBD1. The CDR3 is made up of 14 amino acids. From germline, CDR1 is SGHTA and CDR2 FQGNSA. Germline trimming cut 8 bases from V and 1 base from J; bases unmatched to any gene: 2. CDR3 sequence (DNA): TGTGCCAGCCTGGGACAGGGGTCCTACAATGAGCAGTTCTTC. Translation: CASLGQGSYNEQFF.

This rearrangement joins TRBV6-4 to TRBJ2-1; TRBD2 agrees at 14 bases. The germline gives CDR1 MRHNA, CDR2 SNTAGT. V lost 5 bases, J lost 9 bases, and 3 bases stayed unmatched. The CDR3 runs 14 residues. The CDR3 reads CASSMGLAGVEQFF. CDR3 bases: TGTGCCAGCAGTATGGGACTAGCGGGAGTTGAGCAGTTCTTC.

The rearrangement links TRBV11-2 to TRBJ2-7; maybe TRBD2 (5 bases). Germline CDR1 SGHAT, CDR2 FQNNGV. Trimming stripped 4 bases from V and 3 bases from J, with 16 bases between. This CDR3 comprises 15 residues. CDR3 nucleotides: TGTGCCAGCAGCTCGACCGACGGGAAACTCTACGAGCAGTACTTC. It yields the protein CASSSTDGKLYEQYF.

The rearrangement joins TRBV27 to TRBJ2-1, with D hard to call. V gave up 2 bases and J gave up 10 bases, with 12 bases separating them. CDR3 length equals 13 residues. Germline V lookup: CDR1 MNHEY, CDR2 SMNVEV (reference sequence). The CDR3 sequence: CASSLLGSVEQFF. CDR3 sequence (DNA): TGTGCCAGCAGTTTACTAGGATCGGTCGAGCAGTTCTTC.

The chain has TRBV7-3 and TRBJ2-2, with 11 bases aligning to TRBD2. CDR3 length: 16 residues. Germline trimming cut 5 bases from V and 3 bases from J; bases unmatched to any gene: 5. The V gene's germline CDR1 is SGHTA and CDR2 FQGTGA. The CDR3: CASSPPGLADTGELFF. CDR3 sequence (DNA): TGTGCCAGCAGCCCCCCGGGACTAGCGGACACCGGGGAGCTGTTTTTT.

The rearrangement uses TRBV18 and TRBJ1-1; D is perhaps TRBD1 (6 bases). The CDR3 runs to 14 residues. V was pared by 2 bases and J by 1 base, with 8 bases between. Germline lookup yields CDR1 KGHSH and CDR2 LQKENI. This CDR3 reads CASSPAGANTEAFF. The CDR3 DNA follows: TGTGCCAGCTCACCAGCAGGGGCGAACACTGAAGCTTTCTTT.

This clone was detected once. This chain connects TRBV27 to TRBJ2-7; 8 bases match TRBD2. Trimming cost V 0 bases and J 2 bases; bases outside gene matches: 6. Per germline, CDR1 MNHEY and CDR2 SMNVEV (reference sequence). The CDR3 loop spans 16 amino acids. CDR3 coding DNA: TGTGCCAGCAGTTTATCGGGTAGCGGGAACCCCTACGAGCAGTACTTC. Its translation is CASSLSGSGNPYEQYF.

The chain joins TRBV6-1 to TRBJ2-5; a possible D gene is TRBD2 (6 bases). The germline CDR1 and CDR2 sequences are MNHNS and SASEGT. V was clipped by 7 bases and J by 2 bases, with 11 bases between them. The CDR3 is 13 residues long. Here the CDR3 reads CASKTSPQETQYF. The DNA of the CDR3 is TGTGCCAGCAAAACTAGCCCTCAAGAGACCCAGTACTTC.

CDR3 DNA sequence: TGCGCCAGCAGCCGAACGACTAGCACAAACACAGATACGCAGTATTTT. Protein: CASSRTTSTNTDTQYF. The rearrangement joins TRBV4-1 to TRBJ2-3, with 7 bases fitting TRBD2. Unmatched junction bases numbered 9, after V lost 4 bases and J lost 2 bases. Germline lookup yields CDR1 MGHRA and CDR2 YSYEKL. The CDR3 contains 16 residues.

The chain uses TRBV7-3 and TRBJ1-1; D unclear. The germline V and J ends were trimmed by 0 bases and 1 base, with 15 bases remaining between them. Germline V CDR1 and CDR2: SGHTA, FQGTGA. The CDR3 runs to 17 residues. The CDR3 is CASSLTGSVVRNTEAFF. The CDR3 DNA is TGTGCCAGCAGCTTAACGGGGAGCGTTGTGCGGAACACTGAAGCTTTCTTT.

This clone was picked up one time. The chain carries TRBV5-6 and TRBJ2-2, with 10 bases identical to TRBD2. The CDR3 extends over 16 amino acids. Germline V gene lookup returns CDR1 SGHDT and CDR2 YYEEEE. The V segment lost 4 bases and the J segment 3 bases; nucleotides outside the gene matches: 6. This CDR3 is CASSRLAGTDTGELFF. The CDR3 DNA sequence: TGTGCCAGCAGCCGACTAGCGGGTACGGACACCGGGGAGCTGTTTTTT.

This rearrangement joins TRBV7-9 to TRBJ1-1; D perhaps matches TRBD1 (5 bases). The CDR3 is 15 residues long. V dropped 4 bases and J dropped 0 bases, with 12 bases sitting between them. CDR1 and CDR2 from the germline V gene are SEHNR and FQNEAQ (reference sequence). CDR3 in DNA: TGTGCCAGCAGCTCCAATACAGGACTGAACACTGAAGCTTTCTTT. The encoded protein is CASSSNTGLNTEAFF.

The J gene is TRBJ1-2, the V gene TRBV27; 7 bases map to TRBD1. Trimming at V came to 5 bases and at J to 4 bases, leaving 4 bases not matched to a gene. Germline lookup yields CDR1 MNHEY and CDR2 SMNVEV (reference sequence). The CDR3 has 13 amino acids. CDR3 region: CASSADRVYGYTF. CDR3 nucleotide sequence: TGTGCCAGCAGTGCAGACAGGGTCTATGGCTACACCTTC.

To note about this clone: The same CDR3 arises from other DNA sequences in this sample as well. The genes are TRBV7-9 and TRBJ2-3; D gene unclear. The germline gives CDR1 SEHNR, CDR2 FQNEAQ (reference sequence). The V end was cut by 1 base, the J end by 2 bases, with 4 bases between. The CDR3 sequence is 13 residues long. CDR3 region: CASSLGYTDTQYF. CDR3 DNA sequence: TGTGCCAGCAGCTTAGGCTACACAGATACGCAGTATTTT.

The chain joins TRBV29-1 to TRBJ1-1; the match to TRBD1 covers 9 bases. V shed 7 bases, J shed 5 bases, and the junction held 8 bases outside the gene matches. The germline V gene encodes CDR1 SQVTM and CDR2 ANQGSEA. This CDR3 region has 13 residues. In DNA, the CDR3 is TGCAGCGCCCACGGGACAGGGCAGACTGAAGCTTTCTTT. It specifies CSAHGTGQTEAFF.

J is TRBJ1-4 and V is TRBV6-4; D not resolved. Germline CDR1 and CDR2: MRHNA and SNTAGT. CDR3 length: 12 amino acids. Deletions cut 8 bases from V and 8 bases from J, with 12 bases between. CDR3 nucleotide sequence: TGTGCCAGCGGGCGGGAAGGCGAAAAACTGTTTTTT. Amino acids: CASGREGEKLFF.

The chain links TRBV30 to TRBJ1-3, with D hard to call. Trimming removed 0 bases from V and 4 bases from J, with 7 bases in between. The CDR3 is made up of 13 amino acids. In germline, CDR1 is GTSNPN, CDR2 SVGIG (reference sequence). DNA of the CDR3: TGTGCCTGGAGTGTGGAGCGGGGAAACACCATATATTTT. This translates into CAWSVERGNTIYF.

J is TRBJ1-5 and V is TRBV28, with a weak D call TRBD1 (6 bases). The CDR3 extends over 15 amino acids. The germline CDR1 and CDR2 sequences are MDHEN and SYDVKM. The germline V and J ends were trimmed by 6 bases and 0 bases, with 12 bases remaining between them. The CDR3 DNA is TGTGCCAGCAGCAGGGGAACGGATAGCAATCAGCCCCAGCATTTT. It specifies CASSRGTDSNQPQHF.

The V and J genes are TRBV30 and TRBJ2-7, with D possibly being TRBD2 (7 bases). The V and J ends lost 5 bases and 2 bases respectively, with 16 bases between them. The CDR3 sequence is 14 residues long. CDR1 and CDR2 (germline): GTSNPN, SVGIG (reference sequence). The CDR3: CAWRFGGAAYEQYF. The CDR3 nucleotides are TGTGCCTGGCGCTTTGGGGGGGCTGCCTACGAGCAGTACTTC.

The rearrangement joins TRBV19 to TRBJ2-5, with D tentatively TRBD2 (5 bases). The CDR3 length is 12 residues. Germline V CDR1 and CDR2: LNHDA, SQIVND (reference sequence). Trimming took 3 bases from V and 5 from J, leaving 7 bases between them. The CDR3 region has the DNA TGTGCCAGTAGTATCCGGAGGGAGACCCAGTACTTC. Translated, it gives CASSIRRETQYF.

The V call is TRBV27, the J call TRBJ2-2; 9 bases are a match to TRBD2. The V gene end was trimmed by 4 bases and the J gene end by 6 bases; junction bases not matched to a gene: 9. CDR3 length equals 16 residues. Germline lookup yields CDR1 MNHEY and CDR2 SMNVEV (reference sequence). As DNA, the CDR3 is TGTGCCAGCAGTTCCGGCGGGGGGGTATCTGCCGGGGAGCTGTTTTTT. This gives the protein CASSSGGGVSAGELFF.

V is TRBV19 and J is TRBJ2-7; TRBD1 agrees at 7 bases. The CDR3 runs to 14 residues. Per germline, CDR1 LNHDA and CDR2 SQIVND (reference sequence). After removal of 7 bases from V and 5 bases from J, the junction contained 11 bases not matched to a gene. In nucleotides, the CDR3 is TGTGCCAGTAAGGCAGGGTCAGGGGGAAACGAGCAGTACTTC. Encoded protein: CASKAGSGGNEQYF.